A selection of T cell receptor beta chains follows, all from one sample in a study of neurological immune-mediated disorders. TCRdb reprocessed the 5' RACE reads with MiXCR, giving one entry per CDR3 protein. The table has 55,000 to 70,000 distinct CDR3 sequences, 9.5% to 12% seen once. The sample was PBMCs. The receptors come from a male donor with HTLV-1-associated myelopathy (HAM/TSP). Each CDR3 is given with its conserved first and last residue. The D gene is left open where the match is weak. Size values are once, few and many counts, or a class for expanded clones, and some rows have none.

J gene,D gene,clone size,V gene,CDR3 DNA,CDR3 protein
TRBJ2-5,NA,many,TRBV6-2/TRBV6-3,TGTGCCAGCAGATGGACAGCCACAGAGACCCAGTACTTC,CASRWTATETQYF
TRBJ2-3,NA,many,TRBV20-1,TGCAGTGCTAGAGTTGGGCCCGGAGGGGTCACAGATACGCAGTATTTT,CSARVGPGGVTDTQYF
TRBJ1-2,TRBD1,NA,TRBV6-5,TGTGCCATCAGCACCCCGGAGGGGGCGGTCGACTATGGCTACACCTTC,CAISTPEGAVDYGYTF
TRBJ1-1,TRBD1,many,TRBV6-5,TGTGCCAGCAATGGGCAGGGGGTCACTGAAGCTTTCTTT,CASNGQGVTEAFF
TRBJ1-3,NA,many,TRBV14,TGTGCCAGCAGCCAAGTGGCAGGTTCGGAAAAAAACACCATATATTTT,CASSQVAGSEKNTIYF
TRBJ1-1,TRBD1,many,TRBV5-1,TGCGCCAGCAGCCCCGGCCGGGGACAGGGGACCACTGAAGCTTTCTTT,CASSPGRGQGTTEAFF
TRBJ2-1,TRBD2,many,TRBV7-2,TGTGCCAGCAGCTTAACGGGGGGGGGATCCTACAATGAGCAGTTCTTC,CASSLTGGGSYNEQFF
TRBJ1-6,TRBD1,few,TRBV20-1,TGCAGTGCCCCAGGACAGGCCAGTCCACCCCTCCACTTT,CSAPGQASPPLHF
TRBJ2-5,NA,many,TRBV7-2,TGTGCCAGCAGCTTAGTTCCAGCCCAAGAGACCCAGTACTTC,CASSLVPAQETQYF
TRBJ2-7,TRBD1,many,TRBV20-1,TGCAGTGCTAGCGGGACAGGGGTTTCTAGGGCTTCCTACGAGCAGTACTTC,CSASGTGVSRASYEQYF
TRBJ2-3,NA,many,TRBV28,TGTGCCAGCAGGGACCCCCGGGGCACCTCGAGCACAGATACGCAGTATTTT,CASRDPRGTSSTDTQYF
TRBJ2-2,TRBD2,many,TRBV19,TGTGCCGGACCCGGGGGAGGGTGCACCGGGGAGCTGTTTTTT,CAGPGGGCTGELFF
TRBJ2-7,TRBD2,many,TRBV10-3,TGTGCCATCAGTGGGACTAGCAGAAGCTACTCCTACGAGCAGTACTTC,CAISGTSRSYSYEQYF
TRBJ2-3,TRBD2,many,TRBV28,TGTGCCAGCAGTGGCCGCTGGAGGCGGGGGAACACAGATACGCAGTATTTT,CASSGRWRRGNTDTQYF
TRBJ1-3,NA,many,TRBV5-1,TGCGCCAGCAGCTTGGCCGAACCAGGGGTGAACACCATATATTTT,CASSLAEPGVNTIYF
TRBJ1-2,NA,NA,TRBV7-2,TGTGCCAGCAGACGTGAAGCAGGGCGAGGCTACACCTTC,CASRREAGRGYTF
TRBJ2-7,TRBD2,NA,TRBV7-6,TGTGCCAGCAGTCCCGCTAGCGGGGGCCTCTCCTACGAGCAGTACTTC,CASSPASGGLSYEQYF
TRBJ1-1,NA,many,TRBV27,TGTGCCAGCAGTTTCAGAACCCCAACTGAAGCTTTCTTT,CASSFRTPTEAFF
TRBJ2-7,NA,many,TRBV20-1,TGCAGTGCCAGCTTGGAGGGAGGCGGCGAGCAGTACTTC,CSASLEGGGEQYF
TRBJ2-7,TRBD1,many,TRBV6-5,TGTGCCAGCAGTTACTCCCGGGACAGCTACGAGCAGTACTTC,CASSYSRDSYEQYF
TRBJ2-2,TRBD1,many,TRBV29-1,TGCAGCGTTGAGGCTCAGGGGGCTTTCACCGGGGAGCTGTTTTTT,CSVEAQGAFTGELFF
TRBJ2-5,TRBD2,NA,TRBV7-8,TGTGCCAGCAGCTCGGGACTAGCGGGTGACCTTAAGGAGACCCAGTACTTC,CASSSGLAGDLKETQYF
TRBJ1-4,NA,many,TRBV5-5,TGTGCCAGCAGCCCCTGGTCCGATGAAAAACTGTTTTTT,CASSPWSDEKLFF
TRBJ1-2,TRBD1,many,TRBV10-2,TGCGCCAGCAGTGAGGCAGGGGGCAATGGCTACACCTTC,CASSEAGGNGYTF
TRBJ1-2,NA,many,TRBV10-3,TGTGCCATCAGTGAGGCCGGGACCCAGGGCAACTATGGCTACACCTTC,CAISEAGTQGNYGYTF
TRBJ1-5,NA,NA,TRBV5-5,TGTGCCAACAGCTTGTCCGGGACATACTCGCCCCAGCATTTT,CANSLSGTYSPQHF
TRBJ1-5,TRBD1,once,TRBV20-1,TGCAGTGCTCACGCTATGGGACAGGGTCATCAGCCCCAGCATTTT,CSAHAMGQGHQPQHF
TRBJ2-2,NA,NA,TRBV18,TGTGCCAGCTCACCACCGGAGACGTCCTACACCGGGGAGCTGTTTTTT,CASSPPETSYTGELFF
TRBJ1-2,TRBD1,many,TRBV7-6,TGTGCCAGCAGCCTCGACAGGGTCCATGGCTACACCTTC,CASSLDRVHGYTF
TRBJ2-5,NA,many,TRBV5-1,TGCGCCAGCAGCTTGGTAGGGGGGAAAGAGACCCAGTACTTC,CASSLVGGKETQYF
TRBJ2-5,NA,few,TRBV20-1,TGCAGTGCTAGAGGTGGGGTTGGGGAGACCCAGTACTTC,CSARGGVGETQYF
TRBJ2-6,TRBD1,many,TRBV5-1,TGCGCCAGCAGCTTGGGGACAGGGGGCTCTGGGGCCAACATCCTGACTTTC,CASSLGTGGSGANILTF
TRBJ2-1,TRBD2,many,TRBV10-3,TGTGCCACGGATAGCGGGGGCTACAATGAGCAGTTCTTC,CATDSGGYNEQFF
TRBJ1-1,TRBD1,many,TRBV29-1,TGCAGCGTGGGACAGGGGGACACTGAAGCTTTCTTT,CSVGQGDTEAFF
TRBJ1-1,NA,many,TRBV3-1,TGTGCCAGCAGCGCCTACCTTACTTGGGGAGCTTTCTTT,CASSAYLTWGAFF
TRBJ1-1,NA,many,TRBV5-1,TGCGCCAGCAGCTTGGGACCGGAGAACACTGAAGCTTTCTTT,CASSLGPENTEAFF
TRBJ2-5,TRBD1,once,TRBV7-2,TGTGCCAGCAGCTGGACAGGGGGTACCAAGTACTTC,CASSWTGGTKYF
TRBJ2-7,NA,many,TRBV28,TGTGCCAGCAGTTTGCGAAGTATTACCTACGAGCAGTACTTC,CASSLRSITYEQYF
TRBJ2-1,TRBD2,many,TRBV4-2,TGTGCCAGCAGCCAACCTAGCGGGGGGCCAATTGAGCAGTTCTTC,CASSQPSGGPIEQFF
TRBJ2-3,NA,many,TRBV5-1,TGCGCCAGCAGCTTAGAACAGCCTAGCACAGATACGCAGTATTTT,CASSLEQPSTDTQYF
TRBJ2-1,TRBD1,many,TRBV15,TGTGCCACCAGCAAACCCGGGACAGGGGGCAATGAGCAGTTCTTC,CATSKPGTGGNEQFF
TRBJ2-1,TRBD2,many,TRBV11-2,TGTGCCAGCAGCTTAGATCTAGCGGGGGGGCGGTATGAGCAGTTCTTC,CASSLDLAGGRYEQFF
TRBJ1-1,NA,few,TRBV5-1,TGCGCCAGCAGCTTGGTAGGGCCCACTGAAGCTTTCTTT,CASSLVGPTEAFF
TRBJ1-5,NA,many,TRBV5-1,TGCGCCAGCAGCCCCGCGGGCAATCAGCCCCAGCATTTT,CASSPAGNQPQHF
TRBJ2-7,NA,many,TRBV28,TGTGCCAGCAGCCCGACTCTAGCCTTGGGGGGCTACGAGCAGTACTTC,CASSPTLALGGYEQYF
TRBJ1-2,NA,NA,TRBV11-2,TGTGCCAGCAGCTTAGAGTCGGGAAACCAAGGCTACACCTTC,CASSLESGNQGYTF
TRBJ2-5,NA,many,TRBV7-2,TGTGCCAGCAGCCCCAATGCCCTCGGGGAGACCCAGTACTTC,CASSPNALGETQYF
TRBJ1-2,TRBD1,NA,TRBV6-5,TGTGCCAGCAGTCAAACAGGGGTCTATGGCTACACCTTC,CASSQTGVYGYTF
TRBJ2-5,NA,many,TRBV7-2,TGTGCCAGCAGCTTAATAGAAGAGACCCAGTACTTC,CASSLIEETQYF
TRBJ1-1,TRBD1,many,TRBV7-6,TGTGCCAGCAGCCGGACAGGGACAGAAGTGAACACTGAAGCTTTCTTT,CASSRTGTEVNTEAFF
TRBJ2-7,NA,few,TRBV7-8,TGTGCCAGCAGCTTAGCGCGTAGGGGGGGCGAGCAGTACTTC,CASSLARRGGEQYF
TRBJ2-5,NA,NA,TRBV5-6,TGTGCCAGCAGCCCCGTCACGAGCGACCGGGTTAAGACCCAGTACTTC,CASSPVTSDRVKTQYF
TRBJ2-7,NA,NA,TRBV6-1,TGTGCCAGCAGTGTCCGAGGACTTGATCACGCGCAGTACTTC,CASSVRGLDHAQYF
TRBJ2-7,NA,many,TRBV7-2,TGTGCCAGCAGCTTAAGATCAGAAGAAACCTACGAGCAGTACTTC,CASSLRSEETYEQYF
TRBJ2-6,NA,many,TRBV12-3/TRBV12-4,TGTGCCAGCAGAAAGGGGGGCCTCGGGGAGACCAACGTCCTGACTTTC,CASRKGGLGETNVLTF
TRBJ2-5,TRBD1,NA,TRBV20-1,TGCAGTGCAGCCCCCCCGGACAGGGGGCCGGAGACCCAGTACTTC,CSAAPPDRGPETQYF
TRBJ2-3,NA,NA,TRBV19,TGTGCCAGTAGTATGGCCTCCACAGATACGCAGTATTTT,CASSMASTDTQYF
TRBJ2-5,TRBD1,many,TRBV9,TGTGCCAGCAGCGTCAACCCGGGACAGGGATGGGGAGAGACCCAGTACTTC,CASSVNPGQGWGETQYF
TRBJ2-3,TRBD2,many,TRBV5-1,TGCGCCAGCAGCTTTGGGACTAGCAGTTTCTCAGATACGCAGTATTTT,CASSFGTSSFSDTQYF